This TCR beta chain was retrieved from a study of HIV-infected patients and healthy controls. Whole blood was used without fractionation, so all unsorted peripheral T cells were included. Alpha and beta constant-region primers primed reverse transcription of around 0.5 ug RNA. Each of the alpha and beta chains got its own library through chain-specific third strand synthesis with indices. TCRdb reprocessed the 5' RACE reads via MiXCR and lists one record per CDR3 protein. There are 15,000 to 20,000 distinct CDR3 sequences in the sample; approximately 9.6% occur only once, and 2% to 3% lies in the top ten. Study-wide findings and caveats: Slight age and sex differences between study cohorts did not explain the diversity differences. Comparisons were complicated because patients and controls had unequal numbers of distinct sequences. Healthy control repertoires had roughly threefold more distinct CDR3s than untreated HIV+ repertoires, and higher Shannon diversity. CMV-associated CDR3s mostly grew nonsignificantly during therapy, while HIV-associated CDR3s declined significantly.

This clonotype was seen at least ten times. Antigen unknown. The CDR3 is made up of 11 amino acids. The V end was cut by 2 bases, the J end by 5 bases, with 3 bases between. From germline, CDR1 is KGHSH and CDR2 LQKENI. The TCR sequence derives from an adult in good health. The chain links TRBV18 to TRBJ1-2; no clear D. The sequencing sample was made of blood. The CDR3 sequence is CASSPEYGYTF. CDR3 sequence (DNA): TGTGCCAGCTCACCAGAGTATGGCTACACCTTC.